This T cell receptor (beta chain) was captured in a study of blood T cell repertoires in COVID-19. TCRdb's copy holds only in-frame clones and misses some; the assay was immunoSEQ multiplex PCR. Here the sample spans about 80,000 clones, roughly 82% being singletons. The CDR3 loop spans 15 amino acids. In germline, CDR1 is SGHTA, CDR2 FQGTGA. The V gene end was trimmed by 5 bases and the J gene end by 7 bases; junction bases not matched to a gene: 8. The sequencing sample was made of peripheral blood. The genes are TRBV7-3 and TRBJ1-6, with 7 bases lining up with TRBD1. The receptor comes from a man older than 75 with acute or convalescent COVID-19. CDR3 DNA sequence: TGTGCCAGCAGCCAAAACAGGGGCTCCAATTCACCCCTCCACTTT. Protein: CASSQNRGSNSPLHF.